A few counts support the clone carrying this T cell receptor beta chain. In the same sample, other DNA sequences code for this CDR3. CDR1 MDHEN and CDR2 SYDVKM come from the germline V gene. The CDR3 totals 14 residues. Between the trimmed V and J ends, which lost 2 bases and 3 bases, there was a span of 7 bases. Authors' processing steps: Reference gene primers were amplified, and this amplification served to estimate nucleated cell counts. Profiled with immunoSEQ multiplex PCR; TCRdb holds only in-frame clones, not every one. From that table come the V and J calls and clone size; the DNA was used to work out D and trimming. The sample has 56,000 or so clones, 85% to 90% seen once. These data belong to a study of blood T cell repertoires in COVID-19. At the level of the study: Material from acute and convalescent COVID-19 was sourced from the United States, Italy and Spain. The cDNA or gDNA used as material had been derived from T cells, B-cell-depleted T cells, or PBMCs.

The source material was peripheral blood. The TCR sequence derives from a woman of 80 years or more with active COVID-19. The genes are TRBV28 and TRBJ1-4; D remains unclear. The CDR3 spells CASSLKGANEKLFF. CDR3 in DNA: TGTGCCAGCAGTTTAAAGGGAGCTAATGAAAAACTGTTTTTT.